This T cell receptor (beta chain) emerged from a study of blood T cell repertoires in COVID-19. Study at large: The United States, Italy and Spain supplied acute and convalescent COVID-19 samples.

Trimming removed 2 bases at V and 16 bases at J, with 15 bases between. This CDR3 comprises 12 residues. Germline V gene sequence: CDR1 MNHNY, CDR2 SVGAGI (reference sequence). Methods used by the authors: Estimates of nucleated cell counts were drawn from the amplification of reference gene primers. The assay was immunoSEQ multiplex PCR, and TCRdb's table has in-frame clones only and misses some. Clone size and the V and J calls come from that table; the DNA yielded D and trimming. This sample yields around 40,000 clones, of which 80% to 90% are seen a single time; just under 45% belongs to the top ten.

This TCR was recovered from an elderly woman with active or convalescent COVID-19. The rearrangement links TRBV6-6 to TRBJ2-4; tentatively, D is TRBD2 (6 bases). The material sequenced was peripheral blood. The CDR3 loop reads CASSYRSWDFYF. The DNA of the CDR3 is TGTGCCAGCAGTTACAGGTCCTGGGACTTTTACTTC.